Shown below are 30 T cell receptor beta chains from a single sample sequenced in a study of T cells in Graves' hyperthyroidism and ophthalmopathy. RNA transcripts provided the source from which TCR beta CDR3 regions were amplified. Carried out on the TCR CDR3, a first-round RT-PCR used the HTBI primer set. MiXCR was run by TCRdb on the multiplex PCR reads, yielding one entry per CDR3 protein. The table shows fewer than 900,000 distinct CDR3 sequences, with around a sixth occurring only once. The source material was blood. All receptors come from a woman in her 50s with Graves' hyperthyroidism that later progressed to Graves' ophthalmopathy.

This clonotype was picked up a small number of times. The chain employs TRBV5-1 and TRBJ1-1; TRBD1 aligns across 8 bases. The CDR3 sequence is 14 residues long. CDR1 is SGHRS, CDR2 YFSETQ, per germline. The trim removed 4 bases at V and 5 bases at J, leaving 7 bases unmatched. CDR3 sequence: CASSAGQGRTEAFF. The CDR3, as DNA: TGCGCCAGCAGCGCCGGACAGGGTCGGACTGAAGCTTTCTTT.

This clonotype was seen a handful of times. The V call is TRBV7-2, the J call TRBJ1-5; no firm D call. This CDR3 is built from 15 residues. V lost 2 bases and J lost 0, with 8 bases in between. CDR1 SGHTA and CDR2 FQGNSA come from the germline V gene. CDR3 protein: CASSLWVDSNQPQHF. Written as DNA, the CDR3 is TGTGCCAGCAGCTTATGGGTTGATAGCAATCAGCCCCAGCATTTT.

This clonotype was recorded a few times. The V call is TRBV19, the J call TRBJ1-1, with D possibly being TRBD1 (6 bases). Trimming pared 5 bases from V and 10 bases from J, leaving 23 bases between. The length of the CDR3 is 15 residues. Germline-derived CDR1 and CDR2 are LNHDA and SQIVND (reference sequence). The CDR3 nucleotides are TGTGCCAGTAGTGACGGACAGCCACGCCCTGGAGGAGCTTTCTTT. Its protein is CASSDGQPRPGGAFF.

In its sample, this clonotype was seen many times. CDR3 bases: TGTGCCAGCAGCTGGACTAGCGGGGGGACAGATACGCAGTATTTT. This gives the protein CASSWTSGGTDTQYF. This chain joins TRBV11-2 and TRBJ2-3, with 14 bases matching TRBD2. Per the germline V gene, CDR1 is SGHAT and CDR2 is FQNNGV. The CDR3 totals 15 residues. The J segment lost 3 bases and the V segment lost 4 bases, leaving 0 bases of the junction unmatched.

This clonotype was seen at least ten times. DNA for the CDR3: TGTGCCAGCAGTTTAGCGGCCAGGGTGAATCAGCCCCAGCATTTT. Translated: CASSLAARVNQPQHF. The V gene is TRBV12-3 or TRBV12-4, the J gene TRBJ1-5; D may be TRBD1 (5 bases). The CDR3 loop spans 15 amino acids. V lost 0 bases and J 4 bases, leaving 10 bases between the germline ends.

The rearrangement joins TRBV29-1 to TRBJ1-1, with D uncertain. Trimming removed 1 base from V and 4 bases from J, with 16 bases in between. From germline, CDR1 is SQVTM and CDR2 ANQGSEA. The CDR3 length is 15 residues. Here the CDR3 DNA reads TGCAGCGTTGAAGGGTTGGGGTCTCCGGGCACTGAAGCTTTCTTT. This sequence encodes CSVEGLGSPGTEAFF.

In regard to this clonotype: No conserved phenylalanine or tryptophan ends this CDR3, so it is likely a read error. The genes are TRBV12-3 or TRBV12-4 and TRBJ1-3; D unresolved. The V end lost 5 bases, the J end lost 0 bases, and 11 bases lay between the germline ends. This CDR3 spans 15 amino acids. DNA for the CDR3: TGTGCCAGCAGTCGGGCTCTACTCTCTGGAAACACCATATATTCT. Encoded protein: CASSRALLSGNTIYS.

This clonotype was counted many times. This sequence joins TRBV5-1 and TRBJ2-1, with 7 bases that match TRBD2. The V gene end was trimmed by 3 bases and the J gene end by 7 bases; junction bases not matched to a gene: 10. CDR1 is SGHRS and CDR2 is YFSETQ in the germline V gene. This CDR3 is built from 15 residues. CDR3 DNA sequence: TGCGCCAGCAGCTGGGGGGGTGGTAGCGGGAATGAGCAGTTCTTC. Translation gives CASSWGGGSGNEQFF.

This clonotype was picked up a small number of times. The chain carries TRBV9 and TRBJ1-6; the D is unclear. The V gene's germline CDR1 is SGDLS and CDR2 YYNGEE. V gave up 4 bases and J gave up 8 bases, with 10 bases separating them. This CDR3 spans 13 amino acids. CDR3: CASSPILDSPLHF. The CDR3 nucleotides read TGTGCCAGCAGCCCTATCCTCGATTCACCCCTCCACTTT.

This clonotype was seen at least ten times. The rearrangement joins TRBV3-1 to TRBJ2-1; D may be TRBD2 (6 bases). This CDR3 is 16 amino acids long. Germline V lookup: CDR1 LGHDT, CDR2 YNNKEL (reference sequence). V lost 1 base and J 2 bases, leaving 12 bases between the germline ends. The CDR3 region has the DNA TGTGCCAGCAGCCAAGTGGCGGGGAGAGCCTACAATGAGCAGTTCTTC. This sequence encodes CASSQVAGRAYNEQFF.

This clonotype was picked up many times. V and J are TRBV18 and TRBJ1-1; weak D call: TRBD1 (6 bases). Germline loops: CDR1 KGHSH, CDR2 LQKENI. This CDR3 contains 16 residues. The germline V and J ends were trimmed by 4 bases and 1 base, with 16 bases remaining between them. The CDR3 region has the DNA TGTGCCAGCTCACTACTTCGACAGGAGACGAACACTGAAGCTTTCTTT. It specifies CASSLLRQETNTEAFF.

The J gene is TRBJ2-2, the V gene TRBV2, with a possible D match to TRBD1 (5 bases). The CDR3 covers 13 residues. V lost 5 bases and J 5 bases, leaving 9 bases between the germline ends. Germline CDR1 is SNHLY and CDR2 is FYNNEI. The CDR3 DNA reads TGTGCCAGCAGTTCAGGGTTTACCGGGGAGCTGTTTTTT. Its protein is CASSSGFTGELFF.

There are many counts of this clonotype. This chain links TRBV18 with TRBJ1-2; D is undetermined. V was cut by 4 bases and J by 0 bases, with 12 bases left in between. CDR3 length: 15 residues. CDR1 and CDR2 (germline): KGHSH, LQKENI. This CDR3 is CASSRGSEANYGYTF. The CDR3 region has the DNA TGTGCCAGCTCACGCGGGTCAGAAGCTAACTATGGCTACACCTTC.

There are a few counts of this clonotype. CDR3 region: CSARLTDRPNYGYTF. For the CDR3, the DNA is TGCAGTGCTAGGCTGACAGACAGACCGAACTATGGCTACACCTTC. This chain links TRBV20-1 with TRBJ1-2; perhaps TRBD1 as D (5 bases). Germline V lookup: CDR1 DFQATT, CDR2 SNEGSKA (reference sequence). This CDR3 spans 15 amino acids. Trimming left V 3 bases short and J 2 bases short, with 16 bases between.

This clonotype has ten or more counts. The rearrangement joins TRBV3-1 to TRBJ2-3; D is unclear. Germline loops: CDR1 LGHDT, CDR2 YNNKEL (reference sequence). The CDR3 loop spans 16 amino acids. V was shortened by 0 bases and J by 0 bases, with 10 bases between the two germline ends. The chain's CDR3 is CASSQEGGTSTDTQYF. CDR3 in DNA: TGTGCCAGCAGCCAAGAGGGTGGCACTAGCACAGATACGCAGTATTTT.

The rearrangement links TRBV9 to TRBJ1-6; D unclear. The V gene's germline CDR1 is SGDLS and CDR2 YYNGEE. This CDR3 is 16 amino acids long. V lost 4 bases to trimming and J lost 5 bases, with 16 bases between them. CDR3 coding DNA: TGTGCCAGCAGCTTGAGTGCACAGAGCCATAATTCACCCCTCCACTTT. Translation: CASSLSAQSHNSPLHF.

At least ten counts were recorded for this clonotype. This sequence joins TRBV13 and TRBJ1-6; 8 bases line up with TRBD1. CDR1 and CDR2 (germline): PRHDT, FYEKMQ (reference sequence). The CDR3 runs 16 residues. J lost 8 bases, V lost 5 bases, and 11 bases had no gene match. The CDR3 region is CASSQPGEQGDSPLHF. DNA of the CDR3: TGTGCCAGCAGCCAACCGGGCGAACAGGGGGATTCACCCCTCCACTTT.

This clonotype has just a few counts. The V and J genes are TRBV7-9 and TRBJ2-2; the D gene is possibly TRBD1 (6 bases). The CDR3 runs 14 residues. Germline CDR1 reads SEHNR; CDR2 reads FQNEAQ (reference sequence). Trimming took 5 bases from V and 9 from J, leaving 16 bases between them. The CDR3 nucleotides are TGTGCCAGCAGCCCTCACAAGGACAGTAGGGAGCTGTTTTTT. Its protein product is CASSPHKDSRELFF. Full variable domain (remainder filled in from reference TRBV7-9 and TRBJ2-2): DTGVSQNPRHKITKRGQNVTFRCDPISEHNRLYWYRQTLGQGPEFLTYFQNEAQLEKSRLLSDRFSAERPKGSFSTLEIQRTEQGDSAMYLCASSPHKDSRELFFGEGSRLTVL.

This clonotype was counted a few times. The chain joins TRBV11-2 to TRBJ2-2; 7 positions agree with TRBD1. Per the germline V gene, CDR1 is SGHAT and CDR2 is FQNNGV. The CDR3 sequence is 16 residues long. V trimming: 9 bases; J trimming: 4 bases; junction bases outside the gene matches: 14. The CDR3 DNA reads TGTGCCAGTAATCGACAGGGAAGGAGAATCACCGGGGAGCTGTTTTTT. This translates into CASNRQGRRITGELFF. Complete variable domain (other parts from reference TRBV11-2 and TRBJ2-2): EAGVAQSPRYKIIEKRQSVAFWCNPISGHATLYWYQQILGQGPKLLIQFQNNGVVDDSQLPKDRFSAERLKGVDSTLKIQPAKLEDSAVYLCASNRQGRRITGELFFGEGSRLTVL.

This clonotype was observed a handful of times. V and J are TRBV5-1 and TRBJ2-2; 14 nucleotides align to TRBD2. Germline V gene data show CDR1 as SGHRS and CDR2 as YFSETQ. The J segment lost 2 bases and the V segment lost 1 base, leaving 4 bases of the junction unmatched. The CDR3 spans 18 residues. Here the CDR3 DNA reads TGCGCCAGCAGCTTGCTGACTAGCGGGGGGGCCAACACCGGGGAGCTGTTTTTT. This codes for CASSLLTSGGANTGELFF.

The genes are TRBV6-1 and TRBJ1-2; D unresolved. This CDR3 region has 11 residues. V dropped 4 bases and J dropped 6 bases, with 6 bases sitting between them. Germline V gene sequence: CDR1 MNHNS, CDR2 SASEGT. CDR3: CASSVANGYTF. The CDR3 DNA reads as TGTGCCAGCAGTGTTGCAAATGGCTACACCTTC.

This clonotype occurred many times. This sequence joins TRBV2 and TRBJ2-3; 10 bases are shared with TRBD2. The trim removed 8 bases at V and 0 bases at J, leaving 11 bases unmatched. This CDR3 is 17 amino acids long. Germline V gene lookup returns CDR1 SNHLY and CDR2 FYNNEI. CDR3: CASGLAGAIASTDTQYF. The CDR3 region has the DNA TGTGCCAGCGGTCTAGCGGGGGCCATTGCTAGCACAGATACGCAGTATTTT.

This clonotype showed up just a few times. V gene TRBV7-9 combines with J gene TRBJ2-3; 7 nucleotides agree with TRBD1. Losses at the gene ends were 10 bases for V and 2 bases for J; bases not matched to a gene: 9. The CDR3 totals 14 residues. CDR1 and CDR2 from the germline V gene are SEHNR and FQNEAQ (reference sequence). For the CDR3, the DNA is TGTGCCATACGACAGGGTGGGGACACAGATACGCAGTATTTT. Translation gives CAIRQGGDTDTQYF.

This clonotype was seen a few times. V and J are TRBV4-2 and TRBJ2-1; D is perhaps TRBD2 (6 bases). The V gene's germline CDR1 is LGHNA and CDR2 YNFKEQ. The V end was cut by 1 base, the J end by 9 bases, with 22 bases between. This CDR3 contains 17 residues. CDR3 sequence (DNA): TGTGCCAGCAGCCAAGTTGTCTCTGCTAGCGCCGTAAGTGAGCAGTTCTTC. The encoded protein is CASSQVVSASAVSEQFF.

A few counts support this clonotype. CDR3 nucleotides: TGTGCCAGCAGCTCACCCCAGGGAGTCGTGGAGACCCAGTACTTC. As protein: CASSSPQGVVETQYF. The V call is TRBV5-5, the J call TRBJ2-5; either TRBD1 or TRBD2 may supply D (5 bases each). CDR1 is SGHKS, CDR2 YYEKEE, per germline (reference sequence). V lost 3 bases and J lost 5, with 17 bases in between. The CDR3 extends over 15 amino acids. Full variable domain (missing parts from reference TRBV5-5 and TRBJ2-5): DAGVTQSPTHLIKTRGQQVTLRCSPISGHKSVSWYQQVLGQGPQFIFQYYEKEERGRGNFPDRFSARQFPNYSSELNVNALLLGDSALYLCASSSPQGVVETQYFGPGTRLLVL.

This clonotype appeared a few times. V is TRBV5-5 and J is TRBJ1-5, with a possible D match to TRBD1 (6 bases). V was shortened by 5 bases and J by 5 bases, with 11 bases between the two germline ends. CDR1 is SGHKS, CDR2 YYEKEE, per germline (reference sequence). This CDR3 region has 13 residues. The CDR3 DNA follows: TGTGCCAGCAGGAAGGGGGTGGATCAGCCCCAGCATTTT. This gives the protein CASRKGVDQPQHF. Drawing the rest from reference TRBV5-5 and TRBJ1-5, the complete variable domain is DAGVTQSPTHLIKTRGQQVTLRCSPISGHKSVSWYQQVLGQGPQFIFQYYEKEERGRGNFPDRFSARQFPNYSSELNVNALLLGDSALYLCASRKGVDQPQHFGDGTRLSIL.

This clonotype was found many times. CDR3 nucleotide sequence: TGCAGTGCTCGCTCGGGACGGACGAACACTGAAGCTTTCTTT. Its translation: CSARSGRTNTEAFF. This sequence joins TRBV20-1 and TRBJ1-1; D might be TRBD1 (5 bases). The CDR3 runs 14 residues. The germline CDR1 and CDR2 sequences are DFQATT and SNEGSKA (reference sequence). Trimming cost V 5 bases and J 1 base, with 14 bases left between them.

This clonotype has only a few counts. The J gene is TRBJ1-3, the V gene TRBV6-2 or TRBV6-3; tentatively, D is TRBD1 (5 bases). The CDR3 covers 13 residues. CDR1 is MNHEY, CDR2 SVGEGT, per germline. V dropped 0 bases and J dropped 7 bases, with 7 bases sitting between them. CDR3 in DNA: TGTGCCAGCAGTTACTCGTGGGGGAACACCATATATTTT. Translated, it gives CASSYSWGNTIYF.

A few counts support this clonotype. The CDR3 DNA reads as TGTGCCAGCAGTCGACAATTACGTGAAAAACTGTTTTTT. It is translated as CASSRQLREKLFF. The rearrangement uses TRBV12-3 or TRBV12-4 and TRBJ1-4; D ambiguous. V lost 5 bases to trimming and J lost 7 bases, with 11 bases between them. This CDR3 spans 13 amino acids.

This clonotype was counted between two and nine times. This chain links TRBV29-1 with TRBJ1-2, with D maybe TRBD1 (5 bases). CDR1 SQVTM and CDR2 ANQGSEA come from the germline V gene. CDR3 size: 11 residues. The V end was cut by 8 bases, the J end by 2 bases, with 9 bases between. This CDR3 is CSFRDNYGYTF. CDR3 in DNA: TGCAGCTTCCGGGACAACTATGGCTACACCTTC.